The 25 T cell receptor beta chains listed next were all sequenced from one sample in a study of naive and memory T cell subsets (TCRdb year 2017). Using 3' ligation of a UMI-containing oligonucleotide to TCR cDNA, the study laid out a robust and sensitive protocol to amplify, sequence and analyze TCRs. Receptor libraries were prepared by 5' RACE. Instrument used: Illumina MiSeq. Four rounds of PCR, run with the SP2 primer together with nested alpha and beta constant region primers, were used to amplify the ligated cDNA. TCRdb itself trimmed the public reads at Q25 with fastp, ran MiXCR and retained productive beta chains. Identical CDR3 protein sequences are pooled into one entry, listed with their most common genes and DNA. The sample data list some 60,000 distinct CDR3 sequences, and 7.6% of these were observed just once. Of the sample, almost 10% falls within the top ten clones. These receptors originate from a female donor in good health.

This clonotype was detected only a few times. The chain couples TRBV25-1 to TRBJ2-2; maybe TRBD1 (5 bases). The CDR3 is made up of 15 amino acids. Trimming pared 5 bases from V and 5 bases from J, leaving 15 bases between. CDR1 and CDR2 from the germline V gene are MGHDK and SYGVNS. The CDR3 bases are TGTGCCAGCAGTCGTCCCCAGGGAAGGACCGGGGAGCTGTTTTTT. Protein: CASSRPQGRTGELFF. The whole variable domain, remainder taken from reference TRBV25-1 and TRBJ2-2, is EADIYQTPRYLVIGTGKKITLECSQTMGHDKMYWYQQDPGMELHLIHYSYGVNSTEKGDLSSESTVSRIRTEHFPLTLESARPSHTSQYLCASSRPQGRTGELFFGEGSRLTVL.

The chain carries TRBV5-5 and TRBJ2-1, with no clear D. The CDR3 consists of 14 residues. The germline V and J ends were trimmed by 4 bases and 4 bases, with 12 bases remaining between them. CDR1 SGHKS and CDR2 YYEKEE come from the germline V gene (reference sequence). The CDR3 sequence: CASSLAAVYNEQFF. In nucleotides, the CDR3 is TGTGCCAGCAGCCTGGCTGCCGTATACAATGAGCAGTTCTTC.

There are many counts of this clonotype. The chain uses TRBV12-3 or TRBV12-4 and TRBJ2-7; D not resolved. V was trimmed by 4 bases and J by 4 bases, leaving 5 bases between them. The CDR3 extends over 11 amino acids. The CDR3 loop reads CASSSLYEQYF. In DNA, the CDR3 is TGTGCCAGCAGTTCTTTGTACGAGCAGTACTTC.

The table lists this clonotype with many counts. The chain is built from TRBV6-2 or TRBV6-3 and TRBJ2-3; 10 nucleotides match TRBD2. Germline lookup yields CDR1 MNHEY and CDR2 SVGEGT. Trimming removed 8 bases from V and 6 bases from J; junction bases left unmatched: 8. The CDR3 covers 14 residues. CDR3 nucleotides: TGTGCCAGCTATCAGCGGGGGGGCATCGATACGCAGTATTTT. Translated, it gives CASYQRGGIDTQYF.

This clonotype showed up just a few times. V gene TRBV20-1 combines with J gene TRBJ2-5, with D perhaps TRBD2 (5 bases). CDR3 length equals 12 residues. Germline V CDR1 and CDR2: DFQATT, SNEGSKA (reference sequence). V was trimmed by 7 bases and J by 0 bases, leaving 9 bases between them. Here the CDR3 reads CSVTGYQETQYF. CDR3 nucleotides: TGCAGTGTCACGGGGTACCAAGAGACCCAGTACTTC.

This sequence joins TRBV12-3 or TRBV12-4 and TRBJ1-2, with no clear D. The CDR3 contains 13 residues. Trimming took 3 bases from V and 10 from J, leaving 15 bases between them. This CDR3 reads CASSFAPLSVYTF. The CDR3 nucleotides are TGTGCCAGCAGTTTTGCCCCTCTCTCGGTCTACACCTTC.

This clonotype has a count of ten or more. The V gene is TRBV6-5, the J gene TRBJ1-2; perhaps TRBD1 as D (5 bases). This CDR3 is 15 amino acids long. Germline V gene sequence: CDR1 MNHEY, CDR2 SVGAGI. V lost 6 bases, J lost 3 bases, and 17 bases lay in between. DNA for the CDR3: TGTGCCAGCAGGGGAAGACAGTTGGGGGACTATGGCTACACCTTC. Residues: CASRGRQLGDYGYTF.

This clonotype was observed many times. This chain uses TRBV12-5 with TRBJ1-5, with D uncertain. V lost 3 bases and J lost 0, with 6 bases in between. The CDR3 totals 14 residues. Germline V CDR1 and CDR2: LGHNT, FRNRAP. The CDR3 bases are TGTGCTAGTGGTTTAGGGAATAGCAATCAGCCCCAGCATTTT. It encodes CASGLGNSNQPQHF.

This clonotype occurred many times. This chain joins TRBV28 and TRBJ2-5, with TRBD2 matching 7 bases. CDR3 length: 15 residues. CDR1 is MDHEN, CDR2 SYDVKM, per germline. V lost 6 bases, J lost 4 bases, and 11 bases stayed unmatched. The CDR3 DNA reads as TGTGCCAGCAGCCTCCCGACTAGCCGGGCAGAGACCCAGTACTTC. This translates into CASSLPTSRAETQYF. Full variable domain (missing parts from reference TRBV28 and TRBJ2-5): DVKVTQSSRYLVKRTGEKVFLECVQDMDHENMFWYRQDPGLGLRLIYFSYDVKMKEKGDIPEGYSVSREKKERFSLILESASTNQTSMYLCASSLPTSRAETQYFGPGTRLLVL.

In this sample, this clonotype turned up many times. The gene calls are TRBV9 and TRBJ1-1, with D unclear. The V gene's germline CDR1 is SGDLS and CDR2 YYNGEE. The CDR3 totals 14 residues. V was trimmed by 0 bases and J by 1 base, leaving 7 bases between them. This CDR3 is CASSVVAGNTEAFF. The CDR3 nucleotides read TGTGCCAGCAGCGTAGTTGCAGGGAACACTGAAGCTTTCTTT. Filled out from reference TRBV9 and TRBJ1-1, the complete variable domain reads DSGVTQTPKHLITATGQRVTLRCSPRSGDLSVYWYQQSLDQGLQFLIQYYNGEERAKGNILERFSAQQFPDLHSELNLSSLELGDSALYFCASSVVAGNTEAFFGQGTRLTVV.

This clonotype was counted between two and nine times. The genes are TRBV6-5 and TRBJ2-1; 8 bases line up with TRBD2. This CDR3 region has 15 residues. Germline assignment: CDR1 MNHEY and CDR2 SVGAGI. V shed 2 bases and J 4 bases; nucleotides not matched to a gene: 4. For the CDR3, the DNA is TGTGCCAGCAGTTACGACGGGGGGGCTTACAATGAGCAGTTCTTC. It is translated as CASSYDGGAYNEQFF.

This clonotype was observed at least ten times. The chain couples TRBV20-1 to TRBJ1-6, with TRBD1 matching 10 bases. Trimming at V came to 6 bases and at J to 8 bases, leaving 13 bases not matched to a gene. Germline V gene lookup returns CDR1 DFQATT and CDR2 SNEGSKA (reference sequence). The CDR3 contains 16 residues. CDR3 sequence: CSADTFGQGVDSPLHF. The CDR3, as DNA: TGCAGTGCGGATACATTCGGACAGGGGGTAGATTCACCCCTCCACTTT.

Many counts were recorded for this clonotype. The CDR3 bases are TGCAGTGCTACTATGGGGACTAGCGGGGGCTACGAGCAGTACTTC. Protein sequence: CSATMGTSGGYEQYF. The V gene is TRBV20-1, the J gene TRBJ2-7, with 14 bases lining up with TRBD2. This CDR3 is 15 amino acids long. V lost 4 bases to trimming and J lost 3 bases; unmatched junction nucleotides: 5. CDR1 and CDR2 (germline): DFQATT, SNEGSKA (reference sequence).

This clonotype has more than one count but fewer than ten. The rearrangement joins TRBV15 to TRBJ2-2; D not resolved. This CDR3 contains 16 residues. Germline V CDR1 and CDR2: LNHNV, YYDKDF (reference sequence). With 0 bases removed from V and 6 bases from J, the gap between germline ends came to 14 bases. The CDR3 DNA is TGTGCCACCAGCAGAGATCCCCACGGAAGCGCCGGGGAGCTGTTTTTT. This sequence encodes CATSRDPHGSAGELFF.

In this sample, this clonotype turned up a few times. The chain carries TRBV7-2 and TRBJ1-3; no clear D gene. Deletions cut 2 bases from V and 3 bases from J, with 8 bases between. Germline V lookup: CDR1 SGHTA, CDR2 FQGNSA. CDR3 length: 14 residues. CDR3 sequence (DNA): TGTGCCAGCAGCTTACAGGCGGTTGGAAACACCATATATTTT. Encoded protein: CASSLQAVGNTIYF.

This clonotype was counted many times. The gene calls are TRBV28 and TRBJ2-7; 7 positions agree with TRBD1. V shed 5 bases, J shed 4 bases, and the junction held 11 bases outside the gene matches. The CDR3 length is 15 residues. CDR1 and CDR2 (germline): MDHEN, SYDVKM. CDR3 amino acids: CASSRVTGTAYEQYF. The CDR3 nucleotides read TGTGCCAGCAGTCGCGTAACCGGGACAGCATACGAGCAGTACTTC.

This clonotype was counted between two and nine times. The rearrangement links TRBV4-1 to TRBJ1-5; the D is unclear. Germline CDR1 and CDR2: MGHRA and YSYEKL. The CDR3 runs 15 residues. Trimming left V 0 bases short and J 8 bases short, with 14 bases between. The CDR3 reads CASSQEWSPGKPQHF. The CDR3 region has the DNA TGCGCCAGCAGCCAAGAATGGTCCCCGGGGAAGCCCCAGCATTTT.

The chain joins TRBV7-8 to TRBJ2-7; D remains unclear. Germline V gives CDR1 SGHVS, CDR2 FQNEAQ. Deletions cut 6 bases from V and 5 bases from J, with 14 bases between. This CDR3 is 13 amino acids long. This chain's CDR3 is CASSGTELNEQYF. The CDR3 DNA is TGTGCCAGCAGTGGAACAGAGCTAAACGAGCAGTACTTC.

This clonotype appeared a few times. The chain links TRBV7-9 to TRBJ1-1; D not resolved. Germline V gives CDR1 SEHNR, CDR2 FQNEAQ (reference sequence). Trimming cost V 3 bases and J 6 bases, with 14 bases left between them. The CDR3 is made up of 14 amino acids. The CDR3 coding sequence is TGTGCCAGCAGCTTCGACAACAACCCCCCTGAAGCTTTCTTT. The encoded protein is CASSFDNNPPEAFF. The full variable domain, completed using reference TRBV7-9 and TRBJ1-1, is DTGVSQNPRHKITKRGQNVTFRCDPISEHNRLYWYRQTLGQGPEFLTYFQNEAQLEKSRLLSDRFSAERPKGSFSTLEIQRTEQGDSAMYLCASSFDNNPPEAFFGQGTRLTVV.

This clonotype was picked up a small number of times. This rearrangement joins TRBV7-2 to TRBJ1-4; no reliable D call. The V end was cut by 2 bases, the J end by 6 bases, with 16 bases between. Germline values: CDR1 SGHTA, CDR2 FQGNSA. The CDR3 extends over 16 amino acids. The CDR3 DNA sequence: TGTGCCAGCAGCTTACGGTTTTTAGAACGTCATGAAAAACTGTTTTTT. Translation: CASSLRFLERHEKLFF.

This clonotype was observed a few times. The chain employs TRBV12-3 or TRBV12-4 and TRBJ1-5, with D possibly matching TRBD1 (6 bases). The CDR3 loop spans 15 amino acids. V was cut by 4 bases and J by 0 bases, with 10 bases left in between. The CDR3 sequence: CASSSGQYSNQPQHF. For the CDR3, the DNA is TGTGCCAGCAGTTCAGGACAGTATAGCAATCAGCCCCAGCATTTT.

This clonotype was observed at least ten times. The genes are TRBV3-1 and TRBJ1-1, with D hard to call. V gave up 2 bases and J gave up 6 bases, with 10 bases separating them. CDR3 length: 13 amino acids. CDR1 and CDR2 from the germline V gene are LGHDT and YNNKEL (reference sequence). The DNA for the CDR3 is TGTGCCAGCAGCCAAACCAAGAGCGCTGAAGCTTTCTTT. This translates into CASSQTKSAEAFF. Using reference TRBV3-1 and TRBJ1-1 for the parts outside the CDR3, the full variable domain is DTAVSQTPKYLVTQMGNDKSIKCEQNLGHDTMYWYKQDSKKFLKIMFSYNNKELIINETVPNRFSPKSPDKAHLNLHINSLELGDSAVYFCASSQTKSAEAFFGQGTRLTVV.

This clonotype was detected ten times or more. The chain carries TRBV20-1 and TRBJ2-7, with TRBD2 matching 7 bases. Germline CDR1 reads DFQATT; CDR2 reads SNEGSKA (reference sequence). The trim removed 3 bases at V and 2 bases at J, leaving 13 bases unmatched. This CDR3 is built from 16 residues. This chain's CDR3 is CSARSLADTLTYEQYF. As DNA, the CDR3 is TGCAGTGCTAGGAGTCTAGCGGACACGCTCACCTACGAGCAGTACTTC.

The chain is built from TRBV20-1 and TRBJ2-1; TRBD1 matches 10 bases. The CDR3 sequence is 15 residues long. CDR1 is DFQATT and CDR2 is SNEGSKA in the germline V gene (reference sequence). V shed 3 bases, J shed 7 bases, and the junction held 9 bases outside the gene matches. The CDR3 sequence: CSASRQGAQPNEQFF. The CDR3 bases are TGCAGTGCTAGCCGACAGGGGGCGCAACCGAATGAGCAGTTCTTC.

This clonotype was observed at least ten times. This chain uses TRBV3-1 with TRBJ1-1; 11 bases are a match to TRBD1. The V gene end was trimmed by 0 bases and the J gene end by 10 bases; junction bases not matched to a gene: 10. The germline CDR1 and CDR2 sequences are LGHDT and YNNKEL (reference sequence). CDR3 length equals 16 residues. CDR3 nucleotides: TGTGCCAGCAGCCAAGATTTACGAGGGACAGGGGGTCGAGCTTTCTTT. This gives the protein CASSQDLRGTGGRAFF.